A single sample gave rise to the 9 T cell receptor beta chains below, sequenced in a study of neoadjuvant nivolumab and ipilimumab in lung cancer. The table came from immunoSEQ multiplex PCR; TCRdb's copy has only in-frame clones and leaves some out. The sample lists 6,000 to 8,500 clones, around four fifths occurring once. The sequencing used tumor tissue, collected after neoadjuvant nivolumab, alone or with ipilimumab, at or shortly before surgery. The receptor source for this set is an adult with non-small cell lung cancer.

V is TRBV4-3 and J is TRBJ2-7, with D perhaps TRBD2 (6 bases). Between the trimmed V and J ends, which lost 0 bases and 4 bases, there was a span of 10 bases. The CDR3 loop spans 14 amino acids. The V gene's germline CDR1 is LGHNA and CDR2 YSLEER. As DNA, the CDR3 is TGCGCCAGCAGCCAAGATGCGGGGCCGTACGAGCAGTACTTC. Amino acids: CASSQDAGPYEQYF.

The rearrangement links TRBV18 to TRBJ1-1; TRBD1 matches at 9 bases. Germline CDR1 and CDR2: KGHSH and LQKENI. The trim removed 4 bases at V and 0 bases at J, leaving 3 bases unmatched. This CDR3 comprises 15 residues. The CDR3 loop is CASSLRTGVNTEAFF. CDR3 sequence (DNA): TGTGCCAGCTCACTCCGGACAGGGGTGAACACTGAAGCTTTCTTT.

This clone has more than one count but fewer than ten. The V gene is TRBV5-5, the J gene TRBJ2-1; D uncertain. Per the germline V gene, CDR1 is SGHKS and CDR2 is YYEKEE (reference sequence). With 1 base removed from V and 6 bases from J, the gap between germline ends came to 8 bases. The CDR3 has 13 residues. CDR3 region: CASSLLQSNEQFF. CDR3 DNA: TGTGCCAGCAGCTTGCTGCAGAGCAATGAGCAGTTCTTC.

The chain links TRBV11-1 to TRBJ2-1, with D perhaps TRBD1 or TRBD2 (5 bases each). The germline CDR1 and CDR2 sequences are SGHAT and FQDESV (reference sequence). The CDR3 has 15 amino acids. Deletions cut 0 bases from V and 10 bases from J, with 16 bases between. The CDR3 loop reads CASSLALESGLEQFF. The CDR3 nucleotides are TGTGCCAGCAGCTTAGCGCTAGAGTCGGGGCTAGAGCAGTTCTTC. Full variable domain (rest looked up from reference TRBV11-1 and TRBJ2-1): EAEVAQSPRYKITEKSQAVAFWCDPISGHATLYWYRQILGQGPELLVQFQDESVVDDSQLPKDRFSAERLKGVDSTLKIQPAELGDSAMYLCASSLALESGLEQFFGPGTRLTVL.

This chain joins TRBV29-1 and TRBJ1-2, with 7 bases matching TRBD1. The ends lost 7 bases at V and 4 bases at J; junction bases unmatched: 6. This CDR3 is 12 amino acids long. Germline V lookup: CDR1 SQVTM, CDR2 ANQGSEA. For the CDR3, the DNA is TGCAGCGCTGGGACAGAAACCTATGGCTACACCTTC. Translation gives CSAGTETYGYTF.

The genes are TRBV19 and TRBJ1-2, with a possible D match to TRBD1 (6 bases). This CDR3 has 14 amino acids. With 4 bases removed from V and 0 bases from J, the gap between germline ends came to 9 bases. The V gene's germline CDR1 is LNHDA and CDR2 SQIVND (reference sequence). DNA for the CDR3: TGTGCCAGTAGTAGGACAGCTTCTAACTATGGCTACACCTTC. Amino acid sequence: CASSRTASNYGYTF. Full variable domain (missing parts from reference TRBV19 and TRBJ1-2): DGGITQSPKYLFRKEGQNVTLSCEQNLNHDAMYWYRQDPGQGLRLIYYSQIVNDFQKGDIAEGYSVSREKKESFPLTVTSAQKNPTAFYLCASSRTASNYGYTFGSGTRLTVV.

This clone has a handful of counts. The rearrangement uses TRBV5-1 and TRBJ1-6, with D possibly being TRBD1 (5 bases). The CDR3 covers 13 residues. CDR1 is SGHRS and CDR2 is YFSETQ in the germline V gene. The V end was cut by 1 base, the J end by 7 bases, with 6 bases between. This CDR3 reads CASSLNRNSPLHF. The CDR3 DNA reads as TGCGCCAGCAGCTTGAACAGGAATTCACCCCTCCACTTT.

Here the CDR3 DNA reads TGTGCCAGCAGTGAACAGGGGGGGCCCAATCAGCCCCAGCATTTT. This sequence encodes CASSEQGGPNQPQHF. V is TRBV6-1 and J is TRBJ1-5, with 7 bases lining up with TRBD1. With V trimmed by 2 bases and J by 3 bases, 4 bases remained unmatched. Germline CDR1 is MNHNS and CDR2 is SASEGT. CDR3 size: 15 residues.

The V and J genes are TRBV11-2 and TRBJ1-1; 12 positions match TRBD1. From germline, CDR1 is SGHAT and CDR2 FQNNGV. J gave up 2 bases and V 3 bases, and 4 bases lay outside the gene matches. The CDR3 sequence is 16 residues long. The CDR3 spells CASSFGTGGSNTEAFF. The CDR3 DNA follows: TGTGCCAGCAGCTTCGGGACAGGGGGCTCAAACACTGAAGCTTTCTTT.